The 32 T cell receptor beta chains below all came from one sample that was sequenced in a study of lymphopenia after photon versus proton radiotherapy. This table comes from immunoSEQ multiplex PCR, and its TCRdb copy is limited to in-frame clones, with some not included. The data contain 50,000 to 70,000 clones, roughly nine tenths of them singletons. Specimen: peripheral blood, collected from a patient treated with proton-based radiotherapy. Receptor source: a man older than 75 with esophageal cancer.

J is TRBJ2-5 and V is TRBV18; 8 nucleotides line up with TRBD1. After removal of 4 bases from V and 5 bases from J, the junction contained 6 bases not matched to a gene. The germline V gene encodes CDR1 KGHSH and CDR2 LQKENI. The CDR3 spans 14 residues. In nucleotides, the CDR3 is TGTGCCAGCTCACTGGACAGGGCCGGGGAGACCCAGTACTTC. Amino acid sequence: CASSLDRAGETQYF.

V and J are TRBV5-1 and TRBJ2-5; 11 positions match TRBD2. Losses at the gene ends were 1 base for V and 4 bases for J; bases not matched to a gene: 6. In germline, CDR1 is SGHRS, CDR2 YFSETQ. This CDR3 is built from 16 residues. The CDR3, as DNA: TGCGCCAGCAGCTTGTTGCTAGCGGGGGGCGGAGAGACCCAGTACTTC. This gives the protein CASSLLLAGGGETQYF.

This clone appeared once. This rearrangement joins TRBV7-9 to TRBJ2-1, with D maybe TRBD2 (6 bases). V lost 1 base to trimming and J lost 9 bases, with 7 bases between them. CDR3 length: 12 residues. CDR1 and CDR2 (germline): SEHNR, FQNEAQ (reference sequence). The CDR3 protein is CASSLVGGEQFF. CDR3 sequence (DNA): TGTGCCAGCAGCTTAGTGGGGGGTGAGCAGTTCTTC.

This clone was counted once. The chain is built from TRBV6-4 and TRBJ2-7, with 7 bases that match TRBD2. CDR1 is MRHNA, CDR2 SNTAGT, per germline. Unmatched junction bases numbered 17, after V lost 9 bases and J lost 6 bases. The CDR3 runs 15 residues. CDR3 loop: CARVRERDPPLEQYF. The CDR3 region has the DNA TGTGCCAGGGTGCGCGAGCGGGACCCCCCCCTCGAGCAGTACTTC.

The table lists this clone with a few counts. The junction departs from germline at one end; a sequencing error may be responsible. The gene calls are TRBV6-5 and TRBJ1-5; D unresolved. The CDR3 covers 13 residues. Germline V gene data show CDR1 as MNHEY and CDR2 as SVGAGI. The CDR3 here is CASSPMSNQPQHF. Here the CDR3 DNA reads TGTGCCAGCAGCCCTATGAGCAACCAGCCCCAGCATTTT.

V usage is TRBV5-1 and J usage is TRBJ1-1; 11 bases fit TRBD1. The CDR3 sequence is 18 residues long. V lost 0 bases and J lost 4; bases outside the gene matches: 11. CDR1 is SGHRS, CDR2 YFSETQ, per germline. The CDR3 nucleotides are TGCGCCAGCAGCTTGGGCTTTGGACAGGGGGCAAGAGGCACTGAAGCTTTCTTT. Encoded protein: CASSLGFGQGARGTEAFF.

The V gene is TRBV25-1, the J gene TRBJ2-1, with 8 bases aligning to TRBD2. After removal of 1 base from V and 3 bases from J, the junction contained 5 bases not matched to a gene. The CDR3 is 16 residues long. Germline lookup yields CDR1 MGHDK and CDR2 SYGVNS. In nucleotides, the CDR3 is TGTGCCAGCAGTGAATTGAAGCGGGGGAACTACAATGAGCAGTTCTTC. Translated: CASSELKRGNYNEQFF. The entire variable domain, with the rest obtained from reference TRBV25-1 and TRBJ2-1, is as follows: EADIYQTPRYLVIGTGKKITLECSQTMGHDKMYWYQQDPGMELHLIHYSYGVNSTEKGDLSSESTVSRIRTEHFPLTLESARPSHTSQYLCASSELKRGNYNEQFFGPGTRLTVL.

The chain employs TRBV29-1 and TRBJ1-6; 7 positions match TRBD1. Trimming took 6 bases from V and 7 from J; bases not matched to a gene: 6. The CDR3 is 13 residues long. The V gene's germline CDR1 is SQVTM and CDR2 ANQGSEA. This chain's CDR3 is CSVRRGTNSPLHF. Written as DNA, the CDR3 is TGCAGCGTGCGCAGGGGGACAAATTCACCCCTCCACTTT. The variable domain in full, with the rest retrieved from reference TRBV29-1 and TRBJ1-6, is SAVISQKPSRDICQRGTSLTIQCQVDSQVTMMFWYRQQPGQSLTLIATANQGSEATYESGFVIDKFPISRPNLTFSTLTVSNMSPEDSSIYLCSVRRGTNSPLHFGNGTRLTVT.

The chain carries TRBV4-2 and TRBJ1-3; D is unclear. The V gene lost 0 bases and the J gene lost 4 bases, with 7 bases spanning the gap. Germline CDR1 LGHNA, CDR2 YNFKEQ. The CDR3 spans 14 residues. The CDR3 region has the DNA TGTGCCAGCAGCCAAGATCTAGGAGGAAACACCATATATTTT. Residues: CASSQDLGGNTIYF.

This chain links TRBV2 with TRBJ1-6; D is possibly TRBD1 (6 bases). This CDR3 contains 13 residues. The germline V gene has CDR1 SNHLY and CDR2 FYNNEI. With 8 bases removed from V and 4 bases from J, the gap between germline ends came to 9 bases. The CDR3 DNA follows: TGTGCCAGCTTGGACAGTTATAATTCACCCCTCCACTTT. The encoded protein is CASLDSYNSPLHF.

The gene calls are TRBV10-3 and TRBJ1-1; 7 nucleotides agree with TRBD1. J lost 2 bases, V lost 3 bases, and 6 bases had no gene match. The CDR3 is 15 residues long. Per the germline V gene, CDR1 is ENHRY and CDR2 is SYGVKD. The CDR3 spells CAISERGTENTEAFF. The CDR3, as DNA: TGTGCCATCAGTGAAAGAGGGACAGAAAACACTGAAGCTTTCTTT.

The genes are TRBV25-1 and TRBJ1-2, with D unresolved. The CDR3 totals 12 residues. The germline gives CDR1 MGHDK, CDR2 SYGVNS. V shed 5 bases and J shed 8 bases, with 12 bases lying between them. CDR3 coding DNA: TGTGCCAGCAGTCGACCCCGGGGAGGCTACACCTTC. It encodes CASSRPRGGYTF.

This chain uses TRBV7-7 with TRBJ2-1, with 8 bases identical to TRBD2. Germline V gene data show CDR1 as SSHAT and CDR2 as FNYEAQ (reference sequence). The CDR3 spans 13 residues. The ends lost 4 bases at V and 10 bases at J; junction bases unmatched: 6. CDR3: CASSSSGGREQFF. The CDR3, as DNA: TGTGCCAGCAGCTCCAGCGGGGGCCGGGAGCAGTTCTTC.

The rearrangement joins TRBV18 to TRBJ2-4, with D perhaps given as TRBD1 or TRBD2 (5 bases each). Between the trimmed V and J ends, which lost 3 bases and 8 bases, there was a span of 14 bases. Per germline, CDR1 KGHSH and CDR2 LQKENI. This CDR3 spans 14 amino acids. The chain's CDR3 is CASSPSGRAYIQYF. The DNA of the CDR3 is TGTGCCAGCTCACCGAGCGGCAGGGCATACATTCAGTACTTC.

V is TRBV27 and J is TRBJ2-5; perhaps TRBD1 as D (6 bases). Deletions cut 4 bases from V and 5 bases from J, with 11 bases between. Germline lookup yields CDR1 MNHEY and CDR2 SMNVEV (reference sequence). This CDR3 is 13 amino acids long. CDR3 protein: CASSSYREETQYF. The CDR3 coding sequence is TGTGCCAGCAGTTCCTACAGGGAGGAGACCCAGTACTTC.

This clone was seen a single time. The chain uses TRBV7-9 and TRBJ2-5; D call uncertain. This CDR3 spans 13 amino acids. Germline loops: CDR1 SEHNR, CDR2 FQNEAQ (reference sequence). The V end lost 5 bases, the J end lost 3 bases, and 10 bases lay between the germline ends. CDR3 bases: TGTGCCAGCAGCCGTGGTGCGGAAGAGACCCAGTACTTC. It yields the protein CASSRGAEETQYF.

The V and J genes are TRBV21-1 and TRBJ2-3; the DNA was not used to check the table's D call, TRBD1. TRBV21-1 is a pseudogene locus. This CDR3 has 20 residues. The CDR3 loop is CASEYGNVSETGDGADTQYF. CDR3 nucleotide sequence: TGTGCCAGCGAGTATGGCAACGTCTCGGAAACAGGCGACGGCGCAGATACGCAGTATTTT.

CDR3 protein: CASPCGVYNEQFF. The CDR3 region has the DNA TGTGCCAGCCCCTGCGGGGTCTACAATGAGCAGTTCTTC. J is TRBJ2-1 and V is TRBV13, with a possible D match to TRBD2 (6 bases). The CDR3 extends over 13 amino acids. Germline V CDR1 and CDR2: PRHDT, FYEKMQ (reference sequence). V lost 8 bases and J lost 3, with 11 bases in between.

The V gene is TRBV5-1, the J gene TRBJ2-5; 13 positions agree with TRBD2. The V and J ends lost 5 bases and 3 bases, in that order; junction bases with no gene match: 7. Per the germline V gene, CDR1 is SGHRS and CDR2 is YFSETQ. CDR3 size: 16 residues. For the CDR3, the DNA is TGCGCCAGCAGTCGGGGACTAGCGGGAACTAAAGAGACCCAGTACTTC. Amino acids: CASSRGLAGTKETQYF.

This chain joins TRBV5-1 and TRBJ2-3; D gene uncertain. V dropped 0 bases and J dropped 6 bases, with 8 bases sitting between them. Germline CDR1 reads SGHRS; CDR2 reads YFSETQ. The CDR3 covers 13 residues. CDR3 coding DNA: TGCGCCAGCAGCTTGGCGTTCCGGGATACGCAGTATTTT. This sequence encodes CASSLAFRDTQYF.

V gene TRBV7-8 combines with J gene TRBJ2-1; possibly TRBD1 or TRBD2 for D (6 bases each). CDR1 and CDR2 (germline): SGHVS, FQNEAQ. This CDR3 has 16 amino acids. V was trimmed by 4 bases and J by 0 bases, leaving 13 bases between them. The chain's CDR3 is CASSSGAWSSYNEQFF. CDR3 coding DNA: TGTGCCAGCAGCTCGGGGGCCTGGAGCTCCTACAATGAGCAGTTCTTC.

V usage is TRBV13 and J usage is TRBJ2-5, with TRBD1 as a possible D gene (6 bases). V was trimmed by 3 bases and J by 4 bases, leaving 15 bases between them. The CDR3 has 15 residues. From germline, CDR1 is PRHDT and CDR2 FYEKMQ (reference sequence). CDR3 nucleotide sequence: TGTGCCAGCAGCTTCAGGGGTAACTTAGTAGAGACCCAGTACTTC. Protein product: CASSFRGNLVETQYF. Full variable domain (rest looked up from reference TRBV13 and TRBJ2-5): AAGVIQSPRHLIKEKRETATLKCYPIPRHDTVYWYQQGPGQDPQFLISFYEKMQSDKGSIPDRFSAQQFSDYHSELNMSSLELGDSALYFCASSFRGNLVETQYFGPGTRLLVL.

This chain uses TRBV5-4 with TRBJ2-7, with D tentatively TRBD1 (5 bases). Trimming removed 2 bases at V and 5 bases at J, with 14 bases between. This CDR3 has 14 residues. Germline CDR1 reads SGHNT; CDR2 reads YYREEE (reference sequence). Here the CDR3 DNA reads TGTGCCAGCAGCTTCAGGCAGGGTGACAACGAGCAGTACTTC. Translated: CASSFRQGDNEQYF.

J is TRBJ2-3 and V is TRBV6-1, with D tentatively TRBD1 (5 bases). This CDR3 region has 15 residues. Germline values: CDR1 MNHNS, CDR2 SASEGT. With 7 bases removed from V and 0 bases from J, the gap between germline ends came to 14 bases. CDR3 coding DNA: TGTGCCAGCATAATGGACAAGCCTAGCACAGATACGCAGTATTTT. Translation: CASIMDKPSTDTQYF.

This clone was seen only once. The chain joins TRBV2 to TRBJ2-5; D unresolved. Germline CDR1 SNHLY, CDR2 FYNNEI. Trimming took 3 bases from V and 5 from J, leaving 4 bases between them. The CDR3 is 11 residues long. The CDR3 protein is CASSEGETQYF. CDR3 nucleotide sequence: TGTGCCAGCAGTGAGGGGGAGACCCAGTACTTC.

This clone was found a few times. The CDR3 nucleotides are TGCGCCAGCAGCTTGCCCGCAGGGCTAGCGGATAGTTACAATGAGCAGTTCTTC. Amino acid sequence: CASSLPAGLADSYNEQFF. This chain links TRBV5-1 with TRBJ2-1; 7 bases map to TRBD2. The junction had 14 bases not matched to a gene; V was cut back by 1 base and J by 4 bases. The CDR3 sequence is 18 residues long. Germline V gene data show CDR1 as SGHRS and CDR2 as YFSETQ.

This chain connects TRBV6-6 to TRBJ1-5; 7 nucleotides align to TRBD1. J was trimmed by 5 bases and V by 6 bases; bases with no gene match: 10. CDR3 length: 15 amino acids. Germline V lookup: CDR1 MNHNY, CDR2 SVGAGI (reference sequence). The CDR3 nucleotides are TGTGCCAGCAGGACGACCACAGGGGATGATCAGCCCCAGCATTTT. This gives the protein CASRTTTGDDQPQHF.

The V and J genes are TRBV10-3 and TRBJ2-2; 7 bases align to TRBD1. Trimming at V came to 0 bases and at J to 2 bases, leaving 3 bases not matched to a gene. CDR1 and CDR2 (germline): ENHRY, SYGVKD. The CDR3 length is 16 residues. CDR3 nucleotide sequence: TGTGCCATCAGTGAGTCCCGGGACAGAAACACCGGGGAGCTGTTTTTT. This encodes CAISESRDRNTGELFF.

This clone has a single count. The gene calls are TRBV4-3 and TRBJ2-7; 16 nucleotides match TRBD2. This CDR3 has 21 amino acids. Germline assignment: CDR1 LGHNA and CDR2 YSLEER. Losses at the gene ends were 1 base for V and 0 bases for J; bases not matched to a gene: 12. CDR3 region: CASSQVAILGLAGGVSYEQYF. The CDR3 DNA is TGCGCCAGCAGCCAAGTAGCAATTTTGGGACTAGCGGGAGGGGTCTCCTACGAGCAGTACTTC.

CDR3 protein: CASSLGDRDEKLFF. CDR3 nucleotides: TGCGCCAGCAGCTTAGGGGACAGAGATGAAAAACTGTTTTTT. The chain employs TRBV5-1 and TRBJ1-4; 7 nucleotides agree with TRBD1. The CDR3 sequence is 14 residues long. J was trimmed by 6 bases and V by 2 bases; bases with no gene match: 4. Germline V gene data show CDR1 as SGHRS and CDR2 as YFSETQ.

The chain carries TRBV27 and TRBJ2-7; TRBD1 matches 10 bases. Trimming at V came to 5 bases and at J to 3 bases, leaving 7 bases not matched to a gene. The CDR3 contains 15 residues. The V gene's germline CDR1 is MNHEY and CDR2 SMNVEV (reference sequence). Here the CDR3 reads CASSPAGTGVYEQYF. The CDR3 DNA follows: TGTGCCAGCAGTCCCGCCGGGACAGGGGTCTACGAGCAGTACTTC.

As concerns this clone: The sample has other DNA sequences that encode this CDR3 too. The J gene is TRBJ2-7, the V gene TRBV5-4; 8 bases are a match to TRBD1. The CDR3 sequence is 13 residues long. Germline CDR1 and CDR2: SGHNT and YYREEE (reference sequence). V lost 3 bases and J lost 3; bases outside the gene matches: 2. The CDR3 region is CASSSGQGYEQYF. The DNA of the CDR3 is TGTGCCAGCAGCTCCGGACAGGGCTACGAGCAGTACTTC.